This entry describes one T cell receptor (beta chain). The antigen remains undetermined. The data derive from a study of CD4+ T cells in melanoma. Using immunoSEQ multiplex PCR, the repertoire was profiled, and TCRdb retains in-frame clones only, with some absent. The sample lists some 10,000 clones, roughly three quarters occurring once. Findings and limits, study-wide: A reported correlation linked neoantigen-specific CD4+ T cells to CD8+, macrophage and B cell function. Neoantigen-specific CD4+ T cells in melanoma reportedly had diverse differentiation states.

The CDR3 has 17 amino acids. The V gene's germline CDR1 is SGHTA and CDR2 FQGNSA. V lost 1 base and J lost 5, with 20 bases in between. This chain uses TRBV7-2 with TRBJ1-1; no clear D gene. This receptor was taken from a human donor with melanoma. The material sequenced was peripheral blood. CDR3 sequence: CASSLGPLADLTTEAFF. The CDR3 nucleotides are TGTGCCAGCAGCTTAGGGCCCCTGGCCGACCTTACAACTGAAGCTTTCTTT.